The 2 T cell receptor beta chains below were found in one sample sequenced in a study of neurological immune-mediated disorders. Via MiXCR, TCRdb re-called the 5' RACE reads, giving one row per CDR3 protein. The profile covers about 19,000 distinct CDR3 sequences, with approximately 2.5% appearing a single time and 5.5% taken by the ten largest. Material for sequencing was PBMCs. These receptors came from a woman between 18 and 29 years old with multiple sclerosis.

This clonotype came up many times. DNA of the CDR3: TGCGCCAGCAGCCCCGGTGGGAACCAAGAGACCCAGTACTTC. Encoded protein: CASSPGGNQETQYF. This chain uses TRBV5-1 with TRBJ2-5; D call uncertain. There are 14 residues in the CDR3. Germline CDR1 is SGHRS and CDR2 is YFSETQ. V was shortened by 4 bases and J by 0 bases, with 10 bases between the two germline ends.

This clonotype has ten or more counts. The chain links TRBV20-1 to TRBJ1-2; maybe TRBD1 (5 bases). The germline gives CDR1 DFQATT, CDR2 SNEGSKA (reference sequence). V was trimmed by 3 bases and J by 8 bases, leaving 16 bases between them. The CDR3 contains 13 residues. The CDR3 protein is CSASLGQRAGYTF. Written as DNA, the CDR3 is TGCAGTGCTAGTTTGGGGCAACGGGCGGGCTACACCTTC.